These 4 T cell receptor beta chains came from one sample sequenced in a study of early T cells in non-severe SARS-CoV-2 infection. TCRdb fed the 5' RACE reads into MiXCR, producing one record per CDR3 protein. This sample has some 96,000 distinct CDR3 sequences, with 15% found just once. Sequencing used whole blood. Source of these receptors: an adult who was a healthcare worker with PCR-confirmed SARS-CoV-2 infection or an uninfected control (not recorded which).

This clonotype was counted only a few times. J is TRBJ2-7 and V is TRBV7-2; D is undetermined. The CDR3 sequence is 16 residues long. V was pared by 1 base and J by 3 bases, with 16 bases between. CDR1 is SGHTA and CDR2 is FQGNSA in the germline V gene. As DNA, the CDR3 is TGTGCCAGCAGCTTAGGCCCGGGCTCCACCGGCTACGAGCAGTACTTC. Its translation: CASSLGPGSTGYEQYF.

This rearrangement joins TRBV2 to TRBJ1-6; TRBD1 agrees at 8 bases. V lost 4 bases to trimming and J lost 10 bases; unmatched junction nucleotides: 6. CDR3 length equals 14 residues. CDR1 and CDR2 from the germline V gene are SNHLY and FYNNEI. In DNA form, the CDR3 reads TGTGCCAGCAGTGTGGAACAGGGGGAATCACCCCTCCACTTT. It codes for CASSVEQGESPLHF.

This clonotype was counted between two and nine times. The chain combines TRBV28 with TRBJ2-7; TRBD2 matches 9 bases. V lost 7 bases and J lost 6; bases outside the gene matches: 10. The CDR3 has 14 amino acids. Germline V CDR1 and CDR2: MDHEN, SYDVKM. The DNA for the CDR3 is TGTGCCAGCACGATTAGCGGGAGTCTTGCCGAGCAGTACTTC. Protein product: CASTISGSLAEQYF.

This chain uses TRBV6-6 with TRBJ2-3; tentative D call: TRBD2 (7 bases). The germline gives CDR1 MNHNY, CDR2 SVGAGI (reference sequence). Trimming removed 5 bases at V and 4 bases at J, with 13 bases between. The CDR3 extends over 14 amino acids. The CDR3 sequence is CASSARGAADTQYF. CDR3 nucleotides: TGTGCCAGCAGTGCCCGGGGGGCGGCAGATACGCAGTATTTT.